These T cell receptor beta chains were read from a single sample in a study of early T cells in non-severe SARS-CoV-2 infection. A single record per CDR3 protein comes from TCRdb applying MiXCR to the 5' RACE reads. The sample lists around 83,000 distinct CDR3 sequences, roughly 10% seen once, with around 7.5% in the top ten. Material: whole blood, obtained at baseline. The receptors shown here come from an adult who was a healthcare worker with PCR-confirmed SARS-CoV-2 infection or an uninfected control (not recorded which). Each CDR3 is given with its conserved first and last residue. A D gene is named only where the DNA matches it firmly. Only some rows state a clone size, as once, few, many or a class for expanded clones.

d_gene	abundance	v_gene	j_gene	CDR3aa	CDR3nt
TRBD2	few	TRBV7-3	TRBJ2-1	CASSPLPGRGSSYNEQFF	TGTGCCAGCAGCCCGCTCCCAGGGAGGGGAAGCTCTTATAATGAGCAGTTCTTC
TRBD1	.	TRBV5-1	TRBJ1-2	CASSQTGGETYGYTF	TGCGCCAGCAGCCAGACAGGGGGCGAAACTTATGGCTACACCTTC
.	.	TRBV6-5	TRBJ2-5	CATTREETQYF	TGTGCCACCACCCGGGAAGAGACCCAGTACTTC
TRBD2	many	TRBV20-1	TRBJ2-6	CSAPTIAGAILSSGANVLTF	TGCAGTGCACCTACTATAGCGGGAGCGATACTCAGCTCTGGGGCCAACGTCCTGACTTTC
.	many	TRBV30	TRBJ1-5	CAWSLEITGWPQHF	TGTGCCTGGAGTTTAGAGATTACGGGGTGGCCCCAGCATTTT
TRBD2	many	TRBV14	TRBJ2-1	CASSQLTSRGSYNEQFF	TGTGCCAGCAGCCAACTGACTAGCCGAGGCTCCTACAATGAGCAGTTCTTC
.	.	TRBV7-9	TRBJ2-2	CASRLLAGELFF	TGTGCCAGCAGACTCCTAGCCGGGGAGCTGTTTTTT
.	.	TRBV21-1	TRBJ2-1	CASSKEGARGPRLAGGSHYNEQFF	TGTGCCAGCAGCAAAGAGGGCGCGAGAGGCCCGAGACTAGCGGGAGGGAGCCACTACAATGAGCAGTTCTTC
TRBD2	few	TRBV27	TRBJ2-1	CASSPGTTGNEQFF	TGTGCCAGCAGTCCAGGGACTACCGGCAATGAGCAGTTCTTC
.	few	TRBV5-1	TRBJ2-7	CASSLGVAYEQYF	TGCGCCAGCAGCTTGGGGGTAGCCTACGAGCAGTACTTC
.	many	TRBV10-3	TRBJ1-2	CAISEPPGLPNGYTF	TGTGCCATCAGTGAACCACCCGGGCTCCCAAATGGCTACACCTTC
.	many	TRBV5-1	TRBJ1-1	CASSLGDGGWKDTEAFF	TGCGCCAGCAGCTTGGGAGATGGGGGCTGGAAGGACACTGAAGCTTTCTTT
.	.	TRBV9	TRBJ2-7	CASSVGPGETYEQYF	TGTGCCAGCAGCGTAGGCCCGGGAGAAACCTACGAGCAGTACTTC
.	.	TRBV7-2	TRBJ2-1	CASSPRQFF	TGTGCCAGCAGCCCTCGCCAGTTCTTC
TRBD2	few	TRBV12-3/TRBV12-4	TRBJ2-7	CASSSGLAGGGLSSYEQYF	TGTGCCAGCAGTTCGGGACTAGCGGGAGGGGGGCTCAGCTCCTACGAGCAGTACTTC
TRBD1	few	TRBV18	TRBJ1-1	CASSPGQVMNTEAFF	TGTGCCAGCTCACCCGGACAGGTCATGAACACTGAAGCTTTCTTT
TRBD1	many	TRBV7-8	TRBJ2-2	CASRTGWSTGELFF	TGTGCCAGCAGGACAGGGTGGTCCACCGGGGAGCTGTTTTTT
.	.	TRBV6-1	TRBJ2-3	CASSEGQTPRDLRTDTQYF	TGTGCCAGCAGTGAAGGTCAAACCCCAAGGGACTTACGCACAGATACGCAGTATTTT
.	many	TRBV5-1	TRBJ2-7	CASSLAWGLYEQYF	TGCGCCAGCAGCTTGGCCTGGGGACTCTACGAGCAGTACTTC
.	many	TRBV20-1	TRBJ1-5	CSARLADNSNQPQHF	TGCAGTGCTAGACTAGCAGACAATAGCAATCAGCCCCAGCATTTT
TRBD1	.	TRBV2	TRBJ2-7	CASQGQNSYEQYF	TGTGCCAGCCAGGGACAGAACTCCTACGAGCAGTACTTC
TRBD1	.	TRBV5-1	TRBJ1-1	CASRRDSAVVSEAFF	TGCGCCAGCAGACGGGACAGTGCCGTGGTCTCTGAAGCTTTCTTT
TRBD2	few	TRBV5-1	TRBJ2-2	CASSRGTSGTHTGELFF	TGCGCCAGCAGCCGGGGGACTAGCGGGACACACACCGGGGAGCTGTTTTTT
.	few	TRBV12-3/TRBV12-4	TRBJ2-1	CASSLFGGTSYNEQFF	TGTGCCAGCAGTTTATTCGGCGGGACCTCCTACAATGAGCAGTTCTTC
.	many	TRBV5-4	TRBJ2-1	CASSLGGPSYNEQFF	TGTGCCAGCAGCTTGGGCGGTCCCTCCTACAATGAGCAGTTCTTC
TRBD2	many	TRBV5-6	TRBJ2-1	CASSKAGEYNEQFF	TGTGCCAGCAGCAAAGCGGGGGAGTACAATGAGCAGTTCTTC
TRBD2	.	TRBV4-2	TRBJ2-5	CASRPSGARETQYF	TGTGCCAGCAGGCCTAGCGGGGCGAGGGAGACCCAGTACTTC